Listed below are T cell receptor beta chains from one sample, sequenced in a study of blood T cell repertoires in COVID-19. The data were produced by immunoSEQ multiplex PCR, yet TCRdb's version contains in-frame clones alone and is incomplete. The sample contains approximately 200,000 clones, roughly 85% of which appear only once. What was sequenced was peripheral blood. The origin of the receptors is a woman younger than 45 with acute or convalescent COVID-19. The CDR3 runs from the conserved cysteine through the conserved F or W. Each record gives: J gene, D gene, V gene, clone size, CDR3 DNA, CDR3 protein. A D gene is named only where the DNA matches it firmly. Size tells how often a clone was seen (once, few, many) or the class of an expanded clone, and some rows leave it out.

TRBJ1-1 . TRBV7-9 . TGTGCCGAGGCAGCCCCGACAGAGAACACTGAAGCTTTCTTT CAEAAPTENTEAFF
TRBJ1-6 . TRBV28 . TGTGCCAGCAGTTCCGGGGTCACCTATAATTCACCCCTCCACTTT CASSSGVTYNSPLHF
TRBJ2-5 . TRBV28 . TGTGCCAGCAGTTTTCCGGGTTGGGAGACCCAGTACTTC CASSFPGWETQYF
TRBJ2-5 . TRBV6-5 . TGTGCCAGCAGCCAGAGGCCAGCGTCGGAGACCCAGTACTTC CASSQRPASETQYF
TRBJ2-1 . TRBV11-3 . TGTGCCAGCAGCTTAGACAGCAATGAGCAGTTCTTC CASSLDSNEQFF
TRBJ2-1 . TRBV7-8 . TGTGCCAGCAGCCCAGGGGGACTTTACAATGAGCAGTTCTTC CASSPGGLYNEQFF
TRBJ2-7 TRBD1 TRBV2 once TGTGCCAGCAGGCCGGGACAGGGCCTATACGAGCAGTACTTC CASRPGQGLYEQYF
TRBJ2-7 . TRBV16 . TGTGCCAGCAGCCCTCTCAACACCGAGCAGTACTTC CASSPLNTEQYF
TRBJ2-1 TRBD1 TRBV10-1 . TGCGCCAGCAGTGCGGGACAGGGGCTAAGCTCCTACAATGAGCAGTTCTTC CASSAGQGLSSYNEQFF
TRBJ2-5 . TRBV6-5 . TGTGCCAGCAGAGGGGCCCGGGTTAGGGGGACCCAGTACTTC CASRGARVRGTQYF
TRBJ1-2 . TRBV29-1 . TGCAGCGTTGAAGAACTTAGCCCCCGTGGCTACACCTTC CSVEELSPRGYTF
TRBJ2-3 TRBD1 TRBV28 . TGTGCCAGCAGTCCCCGGGACAGGGGCGATACGCAGTATTTT CASSPRDRGDTQYF
TRBJ1-1 TRBD1 TRBV5-1 . TGCGCCAGCAGCTTGTTCTTGGGGGGCCCCCGGGACAGGGACACTGAAGCTTTCTTT CASSLFLGGPRDRDTEAFF
TRBJ2-7 TRBD2 TRBV19 . TGTGCCAGTAGTATAGATCCATTTAGCGGGTGTACCTACGAGCAGTACTTC CASSIDPFSGCTYEQYF
TRBJ2-7 . TRBV29-1 . TGCAGCGTGGCAGTGTCCTACGAGCAGTACTTC CSVAVSYEQYF
TRBJ1-1 . TRBV6-5 . TGTGCCAGCAGTTACTCGAGGAGGAACACTGAAGCTTTCTTT CASSYSRRNTEAFF
TRBJ2-1 TRBD2 TRBV4-2 . TGTGCCAGCAGCCAAGATCCAGCGGGGGGGCCGAATGAGCAGTTCTTC CASSQDPAGGPNEQFF
TRBJ2-7 TRBD1 TRBV5-6 . TGTGCCAGCAGCTTGACCCGGGACAGGTTCTCCTACGAGCAGTACTTC CASSLTRDRFSYEQYF
TRBJ2-7 . TRBV27 . TGTGCCAGCCGCCAAGCTCCCCTTACCTACGAGCAGTACTTC CASRQAPLTYEQYF
TRBJ1-1 . TRBV10-2 . TGCGCCAGCAGCAATCAGGGGAAAAGTACTGAAGCTTTCTTT CASSNQGKSTEAFF
TRBJ1-1 . TRBV6-5 . TGTGCCAGCATCGAAGGGAGGGGTTACACTGAAGCTTTCTTT CASIEGRGYTEAFF
TRBJ1-1 TRBD1 TRBV4-3 . TGCGCCAGCAGCCTCGGGACAGGGATCTCTACTGAAGCTTTCTTT CASSLGTGISTEAFF
TRBJ2-4 TRBD2 TRBV10-3 . TGTGCCATCAGTGAGGGACTAGCGGGAACCAAAAACATTCAGTACTTC CAISEGLAGTKNIQYF
TRBJ2-7 . TRBV7-2 few TGTGCCAGCAGCTTAGCGCCGGGGGATATCTACGAGCAGTACTTC CASSLAPGDIYEQYF
TRBJ2-2 . TRBV29-1 . TGCAGCGTCGGGTGGAGCGGGGAGCTGTTTTTT CSVGWSGELFF
TRBJ1-3 . TRBV7-8 few TGTGCCAGCAGCTTTATGAGTACCTCTGGAAACACCATATATTTT CASSFMSTSGNTIYF
TRBJ1-2 . TRBV24-1 . TGTGCCACTCAAGGACACAACAACTATGGCTACACCTTC CATQGHNNYGYTF
TRBJ1-2 TRBD1 TRBV19 . TGTGCCAGTAGTATGACAGGGCCCAACTATGGCTACACCTTC CASSMTGPNYGYTF
TRBJ1-1 . TRBV15 . TGTGCCACCAGCACGAGCCCGATCGGTGAAGCTTTCTTT CATSTSPIGEAFF
TRBJ2-7 TRBD2 TRBV7-2 . TGTGCCAGCAGCCCTCGGACTAGCGGGAGCGCAATGGTCTACGAGCAGTACTTC CASSPRTSGSAMVYEQYF
TRBJ1-1 . TRBV6-5 . TGTGCCAGCAGGTGGGCGGGGAACACTGAAGCTTTCTTT CASRWAGNTEAFF
TRBJ1-6 TRBD1 TRBV5-8 few TGTGCCAGCAGCTCACGACAGGGGCGATCACCCCTCCACTTT CASSSRQGRSPLHF
TRBJ1-1 TRBD1 TRBV5-1 . TGCGCCAGCAGCTTGGCGACAGGGGGGTGGTCTGAAGCTTTCTTT CASSLATGGWSEAFF
TRBJ1-2 TRBD1 TRBV29-1 many TGCAGCGTTGAAGCCCGGGACAGATTCTATGGCTACACCTTC CSVEARDRFYGYTF
TRBJ1-5 . TRBV7-6 . TGTGCCAGCAGCTCACAGGGTCATCAGCCCCAGCATTTT CASSSQGHQPQHF
TRBJ2-1 TRBD2 TRBV27 . TGTGCCAGCGCGCGGGGGATCTCCTTTAACAATGAGCAGTTCTTC CASARGISFNNEQFF
TRBJ2-1 . TRBV19 once TGTGCCAGTACCTCCGGGACACCTTATTACAATGAGCAGTTCTTC CASTSGTPYYNEQFF
TRBJ2-5 . TRBV6-6 few TGTGCCAGCAGTGCTCAACACACGGAGACCCAGTACTTC CASSAQHTETQYF
TRBJ2-7 . TRBV6-2/TRBV6-3 . TGTGCCAGCAGCGCAAATGTCGGGGGTGAGCAGTACTTC CASSANVGGEQYF
TRBJ1-4 . TRBV11-2 . TGTGCCAGCAGTTCCTCCGTAGTAGCAACTAATGAAAAACTGTTTTTT CASSSSVVATNEKLFF
TRBJ2-1 . TRBV27 . TGTGCCAGCAGTTTATCAGGCGGAGTGAAGTACAATGAGCAGTTCTTC CASSLSGGVKYNEQFF
TRBJ1-2 TRBD1 TRBV15 once TGTGCCACCAGCAGAGGAGGGACAGGGCGGCCTGACTACACCTTC CATSRGGTGRPDYTF
TRBJ1-1 . TRBV6-2/TRBV6-3 once TGTGCCAGCAGTTACTGGGCCCCCGGTGACACTGAAGCTTTCTTT CASSYWAPGDTEAFF